What follows are 16 T cell receptor beta chains derived from one specimen sequenced in a study of blood T cell repertoires in COVID-19. TCRdb's table, derived via immunoSEQ multiplex PCR, lists solely in-frame clones and lacks some. The repertoire holds 150,000 to 200,000 clones, with just over 85% as singletons. The sample consisted of peripheral blood. These receptors came from a man between 60 and 75 years old with acute or convalescent COVID-19.

This chain joins TRBV13 and TRBJ1-3; TRBD1 might be the D (5 bases). CDR1 PRHDT and CDR2 FYEKMQ come from the germline V gene (reference sequence). The CDR3 spans 15 residues. V was cut by 5 bases and J by 6 bases, with 17 bases left in between. In nucleotides, the CDR3 is TGTGCCAGCAGCCGTAGACCCGGGGGGGAAAACACCATATATTTT. Its translation: CASSRRPGGENTIYF.

The genes are TRBV7-2 and TRBJ2-3; 10 bases are a match to TRBD2. Unmatched junction bases numbered 5, after V lost 1 base and J lost 4 bases. The CDR3 covers 16 residues. From germline, CDR1 is SGHTA and CDR2 FQGNSA. CDR3 DNA sequence: TGTGCCAGCAGCTTAGGAGGAGCGGGAGGGCCAGATACGCAGTATTTT. Its protein is CASSLGGAGGPDTQYF.

V usage is TRBV28 and J usage is TRBJ2-7; perhaps TRBD2 as D (6 bases). V lost 1 base and J 0 bases, leaving 13 bases between the germline ends. From germline, CDR1 is MDHEN and CDR2 SYDVKM. The CDR3 covers 16 residues. The DNA of the CDR3 is TGTGCCAGCAGTTTATTTGGACTATCCATCTCCTACGAGCAGTACTTC. Translating gives CASSLFGLSISYEQYF.

This rearrangement joins TRBV5-1 to TRBJ1-5; D unclear. Trimming pared 0 bases from V and 7 bases from J, leaving 14 bases between. CDR3 length: 15 amino acids. The germline CDR1 and CDR2 sequences are SGHRS and YFSETQ. In DNA form, the CDR3 reads TGCGCCAGCAGCTTGGGGACCACGGGAGGACAGCCCCAGCATTTT. This codes for CASSLGTTGGQPQHF.

V gene TRBV25-1 combines with J gene TRBJ1-3; 7 bases are a match to TRBD1. The CDR3 runs 14 residues. V was clipped by 4 bases and J by 0 bases; unmatched bases: 0. Germline V gives CDR1 MGHDK, CDR2 SYGVNS. The CDR3 nucleotides read TGTGCCAGCAGTGCAGGGGGCTCTGGAAACACCATATATTTT. Its protein is CASSAGGSGNTIYF.

This sequence joins TRBV7-3 and TRBJ2-1; no definite D call. CDR1 is SGHTA and CDR2 is FQGTGA in the germline V gene. This CDR3 is built from 16 residues. V was pared by 2 bases and J by 0 bases, with 11 bases between. The CDR3 here is CASSLLVSSSYNEQFF. DNA for the CDR3: TGTGCCAGCAGCTTATTAGTCTCGAGCTCCTACAATGAGCAGTTCTTC.

This clone was counted a few times. The chain joins TRBV5-6 to TRBJ1-2; 7 nucleotides align to TRBD1. The CDR3 consists of 17 residues. V was clipped by 0 bases and J by 4 bases; unmatched bases: 12. Germline CDR1 and CDR2: SGHDT and YYEEEE. CDR3 region: CASSLAPGQTLLYGYTF. The DNA for the CDR3 is TGTGCCAGCAGCTTGGCTCCGGGACAGACTCTCCTCTATGGCTACACCTTC.

The V gene is TRBV28, the J gene TRBJ1-2, with TRBD1 identical over 9 bases. This CDR3 contains 14 residues. CDR1 is MDHEN and CDR2 is SYDVKM in the germline V gene. The V and J ends lost 2 bases and 8 bases, in that order; junction bases with no gene match: 6. CDR3 sequence (DNA): TGTGCCAGCAGTTTACTTGACAGGGGGATAGGCTACACCTTC. This translates into CASSLLDRGIGYTF.

The chain couples TRBV10-1 to TRBJ1-3, with 7 nucleotides matching TRBD1. Germline CDR1 WNHNN, CDR2 SYGVQD (reference sequence). The CDR3 spans 14 residues. Trimming at V came to 9 bases and at J to 0 bases, leaving 5 bases not matched to a gene. CDR3 sequence reads: CARGGQNSGNTIYF. The CDR3 region has the DNA TGCGCCAGAGGGGGACAGAACTCTGGAAACACCATATATTTT.

This clone appeared a few times. The V gene is TRBV9, the J gene TRBJ1-3; 9 bases line up with TRBD1. The CDR3 has 18 amino acids. V shed 1 base and J 4 bases; nucleotides not matched to a gene: 12. Per the germline V gene, CDR1 is SGDLS and CDR2 is YYNGEE. The CDR3: CASSVTGGASEAGNTIYF. For the CDR3, the DNA is TGTGCCAGCAGCGTAACAGGGGGCGCATCCGAAGCGGGAAACACCATATATTTT.

Only a few counts were recorded for this clone. Here the CDR3 DNA reads TGTGCCAGTAGTAACAGCGGGAGCGAGCAGTACTTC. The encoded protein is CASSNSGSEQYF. This sequence joins TRBV19 and TRBJ2-7; 8 nucleotides line up with TRBD2. Germline CDR1 LNHDA, CDR2 SQIVND (reference sequence). Trimming cost V 4 bases and J 6 bases; bases outside gene matches: 2. The CDR3 covers 12 residues.

The J gene is TRBJ2-3, the V gene TRBV27; 10 positions match TRBD2. The V gene end was trimmed by 6 bases and the J gene end by 4 bases; junction bases not matched to a gene: 10. The CDR3 is made up of 16 amino acids. From germline, CDR1 is MNHEY and CDR2 SMNVEV (reference sequence). CDR3 in amino acids: CASRQFQLAGADTQYF. CDR3 DNA: TGTGCCAGCAGGCAATTTCAGCTAGCGGGAGCAGATACGCAGTATTTT.

The V call is TRBV19, the J call TRBJ2-2, with unresolved D. Trimming removed 0 bases at V and 4 bases at J, with 9 bases between. The CDR3 sequence is 15 residues long. Germline CDR1 reads LNHDA; CDR2 reads SQIVND (reference sequence). CDR3 nucleotides: TGTGCCAGTAGTATAGAAGTCACAGTCACCGGGGAGCTGTTTTTT. This gives the protein CASSIEVTVTGELFF.

The chain couples TRBV6-6 to TRBJ2-5; TRBD1 matches at 9 bases. This CDR3 is 13 amino acids long. CDR1 and CDR2 from the germline V gene are MNHNY and SVGAGI (reference sequence). Trimming at V came to 6 bases and at J to 7 bases, leaving 6 bases not matched to a gene. CDR3 bases: TGTGCCAGCAGAGGGGACAGGGAAGGGACCCAGTACTTC. Residues: CASRGDREGTQYF.

J is TRBJ2-3 and V is TRBV7-3; TRBD2 matches at 16 bases. Germline CDR1 is SGHTA and CDR2 is FQGTGA. The V segment lost 0 bases and the J segment 3 bases; nucleotides outside the gene matches: 12. The CDR3 covers 21 residues. For the CDR3, the DNA is TGTGCCAGCAGCTTAACGGGAGGGACTAGCGGGAGGGCCGTGGGGACAGATACGCAGTATTTT. Translated: CASSLTGGTSGRAVGTDTQYF.

V usage is TRBV30 and J usage is TRBJ1-4; perhaps TRBD1 as D (5 bases). The V end lost 7 bases, the J end lost 4 bases, and 13 bases lay between the germline ends. Germline V gives CDR1 GTSNPN, CDR2 SVGIG (reference sequence). The CDR3 has 13 residues. The CDR3 sequence is CASSGLLNEKLFF. CDR3 DNA: TGTGCCTCCTCGGGACTCCTTAATGAAAAACTGTTTTTT. The whole variable domain, filled in from reference TRBV30 and TRBJ1-4, reads SQTIHQWPATLVQPVGSPLSLECTVEGTSNPNLYWYRQAAGRGLQLLFYSVGIGQISSEVPQNLSASRPQDRQFILSSKKLLLSDSGFYLCASSGLLNEKLFFGSGTQLSVL.